This T cell receptor (beta chain) stems from a study of blood T cell repertoires in COVID-19. Study information: Spain, Italy and the United States supplied samples that represented acute and convalescent COVID-19.

In the original workflow: Amplification from reference gene primers served as the basis for estimated nucleated cell counts. Using immunoSEQ multiplex PCR, the repertoire was profiled, and TCRdb retains in-frame clones only, with some absent. The DNA was the basis for D and trimming; V, J and clone size are from that table. The sample shows 180,000 or so clones, 86% of them seen only once. Trimming shortened V by 4 bases and J by 4 bases, and 9 bases separated the two germline ends. CDR3 size: 13 residues. The germline gives CDR1 WSHSY, CDR2 SAAADI. This chain connects TRBV10-2 to TRBJ2-3; no firm D call. The sequence was collected from a woman aged 60-75 years with COVID-19, enrolled during active disease. The specimen was peripheral blood. The CDR3, as DNA: TGCGCCAGCAGTGTAAGAAGCGCAGATACGCAGTATTTT. This sequence encodes CASSVRSADTQYF.